What follows are 25 T cell receptor beta chains derived from one specimen sequenced in a study of cytomegalovirus exposure and HLA in healthy donors. The PCR was carried out with 60 Vbeta primers and 13 Jbeta primers. Assay: immunoSEQ multiplex PCR; the TCRdb copy retains only in-frame clones and omits some. This table has 90,000 to 120,000 clones, about 84% appearing once. The sequencing input was PBMCs. The receptors were sampled from a young man in good health and CMV-seronegative.

The rearrangement uses TRBV7-8 and TRBJ1-2; 8 bases are shared with TRBD1. The germline V gene encodes CDR1 SGHVS and CDR2 FQNEAQ. V was pared by 5 bases and J by 7 bases, with 9 bases of the junction left unmatched. The CDR3 is 14 residues long. The CDR3 region has the DNA TGTGCCAGCAGCCCGTCGGACAGGGTGGGTGGCTACACCTTC. Its protein product is CASSPSDRVGGYTF.

This clone was counted between two and nine times. The V call is TRBV19, the J call TRBJ2-1; 15 bases align to TRBD2. This CDR3 contains 19 residues. Germline loops: CDR1 LNHDA, CDR2 SQIVND (reference sequence). Trimming took 8 bases from V and 4 from J; bases not matched to a gene: 15. Here the CDR3 reads CASALLGGLAGGNYNEQFF. CDR3 DNA: TGTGCCAGTGCCCTGCTGGGGGGACTAGCGGGAGGAAATTACAATGAGCAGTTCTTC.

A single count supports this clone. The chain carries TRBV9 and TRBJ2-3, with TRBD2 matching over 13 bases. The CDR3 totals 15 residues. Germline assignment: CDR1 SGDLS and CDR2 YYNGEE. With V trimmed by 4 bases and J by 6 bases, 5 bases remained unmatched. CDR3 residues: CASSRTSGGLDTQYF. CDR3 nucleotides: TGTGCCAGCAGCAGGACTAGCGGGGGCTTGGATACGCAGTATTTT. The complete variable domain, with remaining parts taken from reference TRBV9 and TRBJ2-3, reads DSGVTQTPKHLITATGQRVTLRCSPRSGDLSVYWYQQSLDQGLQFLIQYYNGEERAKGNILERFSAQQFPDLHSELNLSSLELGDSALYFCASSRTSGGLDTQYFGPGTRLTVL.

V gene TRBV5-1 combines with J gene TRBJ2-1; 10 nucleotides match TRBD2. Germline-derived CDR1 and CDR2 are SGHRS and YFSETQ. Trimming took 4 bases from V and 6 from J; bases not matched to a gene: 4. CDR3 length: 14 residues. The CDR3 loop is CASSAASGSNEQFF. CDR3 DNA: TGCGCCAGCAGCGCCGCTAGCGGGAGCAATGAGCAGTTCTTC. The complete variable domain, with remaining parts taken from reference TRBV5-1 and TRBJ2-1, reads KAGVTQTPRYLIKTRGQQVTLSCSPISGHRSVSWYQQTPGQGLQFLFEYFSETQRNKGNFPGRFSGRQFSNSRSEMNVSTLELGDSALYLCASSAASGSNEQFFGPGTRLTVL.

In regard to this clone: The same CDR3 arises from other DNA sequences in this sample as well. The chain uses TRBV30 and TRBJ2-7, with 10 bases that match TRBD2. V dropped 0 bases and J dropped 1; count of bases not matched to a gene: 15. The CDR3 extends over 19 amino acids. CDR1 and CDR2 from the germline V gene are GTSNPN and SVGIG (reference sequence). CDR3 sequence (DNA): TGTGCCTGGAGTGTACCTAGCGGGAGTTCCCAACCTGAATCCTACGAGCAGTACTTC. This codes for CAWSVPSGSSQPESYEQYF.

V gene TRBV5-1 combines with J gene TRBJ1-4; 8 positions agree with TRBD1. The CDR3 sequence is 14 residues long. After removal of 4 bases from V and 5 bases from J, the junction contained 4 bases not matched to a gene. Germline V gene sequence: CDR1 SGHRS, CDR2 YFSETQ. CDR3 sequence: CASSTGGLNEKLFF. The CDR3 DNA reads as TGCGCCAGCAGCACAGGGGGTTTGAATGAAAAACTGTTTTTT.

J is TRBJ1-6 and V is TRBV2; 11 nucleotides line up with TRBD1. The germline V gene has CDR1 SNHLY and CDR2 FYNNEI. The length of the CDR3 is 14 residues. Unmatched junction bases numbered 5, after V lost 6 bases and J lost 10 bases. CDR3 bases: TGTGCCAGCAGAGGACAGGGGGCATGGTCACCCCTCCACTTT. Protein: CASRGQGAWSPLHF.

The chain has TRBV9 and TRBJ2-5, with TRBD2 identical over 7 bases. Germline V gives CDR1 SGDLS, CDR2 YYNGEE. The CDR3 runs to 15 residues. The V segment lost 4 bases and the J segment 1 base; nucleotides outside the gene matches: 7. The CDR3 loop is CASSLGTGGQETQYF. DNA of the CDR3: TGTGCCAGCAGCCTCGGGACGGGGGGCCAAGAGACCCAGTACTTC. The variable domain in full, completed from reference TRBV9 and TRBJ2-5, reads DSGVTQTPKHLITATGQRVTLRCSPRSGDLSVYWYQQSLDQGLQFLIQYYNGEERAKGNILERFSAQQFPDLHSELNLSSLELGDSALYFCASSLGTGGQETQYFGPGTRLLVL.

The rearrangement links TRBV6-5 to TRBJ2-7; a possible D gene is TRBD2 (6 bases). The CDR3 runs to 14 residues. The V end lost 8 bases, the J end lost 5 bases, and 19 bases lay between the germline ends. Germline V gene data show CDR1 as MNHEY and CDR2 as SVGAGI. The CDR3 loop reads CASGPRGSGNEQYF. The CDR3, as DNA: TGTGCCAGCGGACCCCGGGGGAGTGGGAACGAGCAGTACTTC.

The chain recombines TRBV27 with TRBJ1-5, with a tentative D call TRBD1 (5 bases). Trimming shortened V by 0 bases and J by 7 bases, and 10 bases separated the two germline ends. This CDR3 is built from 14 residues. Germline V gives CDR1 MNHEY, CDR2 SMNVEV (reference sequence). The CDR3 region is CASSLSGAGQPQHF. The CDR3 coding sequence is TGTGCCAGCAGTTTATCAGGGGCAGGGCAGCCCCAGCATTTT.

The rearrangement links TRBV2 to TRBJ2-1, with a weak D call TRBD1 (6 bases). Deletions cut 3 bases from V and 3 bases from J, with 12 bases between. In germline, CDR1 is SNHLY, CDR2 FYNNEI. The CDR3 has 15 amino acids. In DNA, the CDR3 is TGTGCCAGCAGTGAGGAGCAGGGGCGCTACAATGAGCAGTTCTTC. Encoded protein: CASSEEQGRYNEQFF.

The chain carries TRBV28 and TRBJ2-1, with a weak D call TRBD2 (6 bases). CDR1 and CDR2 (germline): MDHEN, SYDVKM. There are 15 residues in the CDR3. V gave up 8 bases and J gave up 4 bases, with 18 bases separating them. Written as DNA, the CDR3 is TGTGCCAGCGGGGCACCCTCACGGGGGTACAATGAGCAGTTCTTC. This gives the protein CASGAPSRGYNEQFF.

The chain carries TRBV28 and TRBJ2-7; TRBD2 might be the D (7 bases). Trimming left V 7 bases short and J 0 bases short, with 19 bases between. CDR3 length: 16 residues. Germline V gene sequence: CDR1 MDHEN, CDR2 SYDVKM. CDR3 DNA: TGTGCCAGCATGGGGGGGGCAGGCCGATCCTCCTACGAGCAGTACTTC. It codes for CASMGGAGRSSYEQYF.

The J gene is TRBJ2-3, the V gene TRBV5-1; 7 bases map to TRBD1. V shed 3 bases and J 4 bases; nucleotides not matched to a gene: 5. The germline gives CDR1 SGHRS, CDR2 YFSETQ. The CDR3 spans 14 residues. The CDR3 is CASSWMTGPDTQYF. CDR3 coding DNA: TGCGCCAGCAGCTGGATGACAGGGCCAGATACGCAGTATTTT.

The chain recombines TRBV9 with TRBJ2-1; possibly TRBD2 for D (5 bases). V lost 5 bases and J 5 bases, leaving 11 bases between the germline ends. The CDR3 spans 13 residues. Germline V gene sequence: CDR1 SGDLS, CDR2 YYNGEE. The CDR3 DNA reads TGTGCCAGCAGTATGAGGGTGGACAATGAGCAGTTCTTC. Residues: CASSMRVDNEQFF.

The chain joins TRBV28 to TRBJ2-2, with 8 bases fitting TRBD2. J lost 3 bases, V lost 6 bases, and 6 bases had no gene match. CDR3 length equals 15 residues. Looked up from germline, CDR1 is MDHEN and CDR2 is SYDVKM. The chain's CDR3 is CASRKAGAYTGELFF. In nucleotides, the CDR3 is TGTGCCAGCAGAAAAGCGGGGGCTTACACCGGGGAGCTGTTTTTT.

The gene calls are TRBV11-3 and TRBJ2-1; 9 bases fit TRBD2. This CDR3 has 16 residues. CDR1 and CDR2 from the germline V gene are SGHNT and YENEEA. Trimming took 5 bases from V and 4 from J; bases not matched to a gene: 9. Written as DNA, the CDR3 is TGTGCCAGCAGCCGCGAAGGACTAGCGCAGTACAATGAGCAGTTCTTC. This sequence encodes CASSREGLAQYNEQFF.

The sample holds a few counts of this clone. This chain joins TRBV5-6 and TRBJ1-1, with D uncertain. Trimming removed 2 bases from V and 1 base from J, with 3 bases in between. Germline loops: CDR1 SGHDT, CDR2 YYEEEE. The CDR3 loop spans 12 amino acids. Here the CDR3 reads CASSFGNTEAFF. The CDR3 region has the DNA TGTGCCAGCAGCTTCGGGAACACTGAAGCTTTCTTT.

The CDR3, as DNA: TGTGCCAGCAGCCCGAGGAGTAGGGGGTTCGACGAGCAGTACTTC. The encoded protein is CASSPRSRGFDEQYF. This chain connects TRBV4-2 to TRBJ2-7; a weak D match, TRBD1 (6 bases). V lost 4 bases and J lost 5, with 18 bases in between. This CDR3 comprises 15 residues. CDR1 and CDR2 from the germline V gene are LGHNA and YNFKEQ.

The chain is built from TRBV7-9 and TRBJ2-3, with a weak D call TRBD2 (6 bases). The length of the CDR3 is 12 residues. Germline values: CDR1 SEHNR, CDR2 FQNEAQ (reference sequence). V was trimmed by 8 bases and J by 4 bases, leaving 10 bases between them. The CDR3 reads CASDGTADTQYF. The CDR3 bases are TGTGCCAGCGACGGGACTGCAGATACGCAGTATTTT. The full variable domain, in which reference TRBV7-9 and TRBJ2-3 provide the parts outside the CDR3, is DTGVSQNPRHKITKRGQNVTFRCDPISEHNRLYWYRQTLGQGPEFLTYFQNEAQLEKSRLLSDRFSAERPKGSFSTLEIQRTEQGDSAMYLCASDGTADTQYFGPGTRLTVL.

V is TRBV30 and J is TRBJ1-2; the D gene is possibly TRBD1 (6 bases). The length of the CDR3 is 14 residues. With 5 bases removed from V and 4 bases from J, the gap between germline ends came to 17 bases. Germline values: CDR1 GTSNPN, CDR2 SVGIG (reference sequence). The CDR3, as DNA: TGTGCCTGGTGGGGCGGGAGGGGGGGCTATGGCTACACCTTC. The encoded protein is CAWWGGRGGYGYTF. Drawing the rest from reference TRBV30 and TRBJ1-2, the complete variable domain is SQTIHQWPATLVQPVGSPLSLECTVEGTSNPNLYWYRQAAGRGLQLLFYSVGIGQISSEVPQNLSASRPQDRQFILSSKKLLLSDSGFYLCAWWGGRGGYGYTFGSGTRLTVV.

This clone turned up a few times. The sample carries other DNA sequences with the same CDR3. The chain links TRBV6-5 to TRBJ2-1; TRBD2 aligns across 9 bases. CDR1 and CDR2 (germline): MNHEY, SVGAGI. The CDR3 is 14 residues long. With 5 bases clipped from V and 4 bases from J, the junction kept 3 bases outside the gene matches. CDR3 coding DNA: TGTGCCAGCAGTCTAGCGGGAAGGTACAATGAGCAGTTCTTC. Amino acids: CASSLAGRYNEQFF.

This rearrangement joins TRBV28 to TRBJ2-1; 7 nucleotides line up with TRBD2. The CDR3 has 15 amino acids. V was clipped by 6 bases and J by 2 bases; unmatched bases: 7. Per the germline V gene, CDR1 is MDHEN and CDR2 is SYDVKM. Here the CDR3 DNA reads TGTGCCAGCAGCATGGGGGGAGGGACCTACAATGAGCAGTTCTTC. It is translated as CASSMGGGTYNEQFF.

The chain links TRBV7-6 to TRBJ2-5; the match to TRBD1 covers 7 bases. The ends lost 5 bases at V and 3 bases at J; junction bases unmatched: 6. Germline values: CDR1 SGHVS, CDR2 FNYEAQ. The CDR3 runs to 14 residues. In DNA, the CDR3 is TGTGCCAGCAGCCAGGACAGGTTAAAAGAGACCCAGTACTTC. Translated, it gives CASSQDRLKETQYF.

The rearrangement uses TRBV6-5 and TRBJ2-5; 8 bases match TRBD1. Germline V gene lookup returns CDR1 MNHEY and CDR2 SVGAGI. After removal of 2 bases from V and 4 bases from J, the junction contained 3 bases not matched to a gene. The CDR3 extends over 14 amino acids. The CDR3 nucleotides are TGTGCCAGCAGTTACGAACAGGGGGTAGAGACCCAGTACTTC. This gives the protein CASSYEQGVETQYF.